This TCR beta chain was identified in a study of T cells after yellow fever vaccination. Background on the study: Preparation of fractions with low cell numbers was performed using SMART-Seq v4 Ultra Low Input. General study results and limits: Weaker, the secondary response peaked sooner, at day 5 versus 15. Sorted repertoires could include abundant contaminating clonotypes from bulk cells.

5'RACE template switching generated TCR cDNA, adding a universal primer site and UMIs. Each CDR3 protein is one row after TCRdb ran MiXCR on the 5' RACE reads. The sample holds 500,000 to 650,000 distinct CDR3 sequences, less than 20% seen once. With V trimmed by 5 bases and J by 0 bases, 5 bases remained unmatched. Germline lookup yields CDR1 MGHRA and CDR2 YSYEKL. The CDR3 spans 15 residues. Turning to this clonotype: What it binds is not known.

Sequenced material: PBMCs, taken 5 to 6 days after the first yellow fever vaccination. The V call is TRBV4-1, the J call TRBJ2-3; 7 bases match TRBD1. This clonotype was sampled from a man between 18 and 29 years old who received the YFV17D yellow fever vaccine. This CDR3 reads CASSYTGASTDTQYF. In nucleotides, the CDR3 is TGCGCCAGCAGCTACACAGGGGCTAGCACAGATACGCAGTATTTT.